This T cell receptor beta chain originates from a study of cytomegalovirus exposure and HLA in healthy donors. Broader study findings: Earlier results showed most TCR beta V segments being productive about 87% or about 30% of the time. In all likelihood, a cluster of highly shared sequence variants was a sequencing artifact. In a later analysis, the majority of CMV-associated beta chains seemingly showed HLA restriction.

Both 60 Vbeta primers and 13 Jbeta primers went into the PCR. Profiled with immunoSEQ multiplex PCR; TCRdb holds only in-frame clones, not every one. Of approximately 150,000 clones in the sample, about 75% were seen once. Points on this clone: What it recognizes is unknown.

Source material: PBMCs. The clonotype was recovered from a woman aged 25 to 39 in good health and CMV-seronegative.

The CDR3 DNA sequence: TGTGCCAGCAGCTTACACATAACCTACGAGCAGTACTTC. This sequence encodes CASSLHITYEQYF. The rearrangement links TRBV7-8 to TRBJ2-7, with D hard to call. The V end lost 2 bases, the J end lost 2 bases, and 7 bases lay between the germline ends. The CDR3 loop spans 13 amino acids. Germline V lookup: CDR1 SGHVS, CDR2 FQNEAQ.